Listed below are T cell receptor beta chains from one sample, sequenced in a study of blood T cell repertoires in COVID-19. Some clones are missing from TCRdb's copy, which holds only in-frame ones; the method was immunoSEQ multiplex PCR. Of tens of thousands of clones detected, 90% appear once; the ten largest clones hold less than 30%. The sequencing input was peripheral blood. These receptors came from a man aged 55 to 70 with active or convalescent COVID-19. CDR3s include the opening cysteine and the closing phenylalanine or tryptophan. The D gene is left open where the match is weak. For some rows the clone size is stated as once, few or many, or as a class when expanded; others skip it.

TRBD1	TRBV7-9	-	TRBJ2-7	CASSVEQGNEQYF	TGTGCCAGCAGCGTAGAACAGGGGAACGAGCAGTACTTC
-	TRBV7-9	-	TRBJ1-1	CASSRADSTYTEAFF	TGTGCCAGCAGCCGCGCAGACAGCACCTACACTGAAGCTTTCTTT
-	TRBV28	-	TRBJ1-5	CASSPWFLRGQPQHF	TGTGCCAGCAGTCCCTGGTTTTTGCGGGGGCAGCCCCAGCATTTT
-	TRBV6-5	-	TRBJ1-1	CASSYRAEAFF	TGTGCCAGCAGTTACCGGGCTGAAGCTTTCTTT
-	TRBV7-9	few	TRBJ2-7	CASSPTGNTYEQYF	TGTGCCAGCAGCCCCACAGGGAATACCTACGAGCAGTACTTC
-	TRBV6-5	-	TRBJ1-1	CASSPGVRGEAFF	TGTGCCAGCAGTCCAGGGGTTAGGGGTGAAGCTTTCTTT
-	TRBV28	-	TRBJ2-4	CASSYLRLAKNIQYF	TGTGCCAGCAGTTACCTGAGGCTAGCCAAAAACATTCAGTACTTC
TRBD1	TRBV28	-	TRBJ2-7	CASKTARGLGEQYF	TGTGCCAGCAAAACGGCCAGGGGGCTGGGAGAGCAGTACTTC
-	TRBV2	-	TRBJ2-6	CASSDAGPGANVLTF	TGTGCCAGCAGTGACGCAGGGCCTGGGGCCAACGTCCTGACTTTC
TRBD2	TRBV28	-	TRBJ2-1	CASSLGTGGQRDEQFF	TGTGCCAGCAGTCTCGGGACGGGAGGTCAAAGGGATGAGCAGTTCTTC
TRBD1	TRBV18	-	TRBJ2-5	CASSPQGAQVETQYF	TGTGCCAGCTCACCACAGGGGGCTCAGGTTGAGACCCAGTACTTC
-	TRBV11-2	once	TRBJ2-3	CASSLASGPSTDTQYF	TGTGCCAGCAGCTTAGCTTCGGGTCCTAGCACAGATACGCAGTATTTT
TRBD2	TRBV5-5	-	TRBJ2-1	CASSTSGNPYNEQFF	TGTGCCAGCAGCACTAGCGGGAACCCGTACAATGAGCAGTTCTTC
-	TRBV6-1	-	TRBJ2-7	CASSEGGRGLGEQYF	TGTGCCAGCAGTGAAGGTGGACGGGGTTTAGGTGAGCAGTACTTC
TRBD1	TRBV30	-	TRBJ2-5	CAWSGTGKETQYF	TGTGCCTGGAGTGGGACAGGGAAAGAGACCCAGTACTTC
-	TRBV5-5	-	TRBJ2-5	CASSLVPSQETQYF	TGTGCCAGCAGCTTGGTCCCTAGCCAGGAGACCCAGTACTTC
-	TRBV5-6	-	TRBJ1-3	CASSFQGRSGNTIYF	TGTGCCAGCAGCTTCCAGGGTCGCTCTGGAAACACCATATATTTT
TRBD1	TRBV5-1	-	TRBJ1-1	CASDDFPGQGTEAFF	TGCGCCAGCGACGATTTTCCGGGACAGGGGACTGAAGCTTTCTTT
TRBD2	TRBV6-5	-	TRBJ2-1	CASSTLAGEENEQFF	TGTGCCAGCAGTACCCTAGCGGGAGAGGAAAATGAGCAGTTCTTC
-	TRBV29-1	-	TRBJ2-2	CSATSGKSTGELFF	TGCAGCGCCACCTCAGGGAAAAGCACCGGGGAGCTGTTTTTT
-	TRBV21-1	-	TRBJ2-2	CASDPARTAYLAGELFF	TGTGCCAGCGACCCGGCCCGGACAGCATACTTGGCCGGGGAGCTGTTTTTT
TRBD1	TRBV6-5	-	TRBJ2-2	CASRLDRGRTGELFF	TGTGCCAGCAGACTGGACAGGGGGAGAACCGGGGAGCTGTTTTTT
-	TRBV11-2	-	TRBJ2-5	CASSYGTHQETQYF	TGTGCCAGCAGTTACGGGACACACCAAGAGACCCAGTACTTC
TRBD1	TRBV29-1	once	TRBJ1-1	CSVEEGGQGVAEAFF	TGCAGCGTTGAAGAGGGGGGACAGGGGGTCGCTGAAGCTTTCTTT
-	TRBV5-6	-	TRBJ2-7	CASSLVGGLASYEQYF	TGTGCCAGCAGCTTGGTCGGGGGGCTCGCCTCCTACGAGCAGTACTTC
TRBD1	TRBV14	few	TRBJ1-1	CASSQVKSQGARIGTEAFF	TGTGCCAGCAGCCAAGTAAAGTCTCAGGGGGCGCGAATTGGCACTGAAGCTTTCTTT
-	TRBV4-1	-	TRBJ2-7	CASSQEGGARFSEQYF	TGCGCCAGCAGCCAAGAGGGGGGGGCGAGGTTCTCCGAGCAGTACTTC
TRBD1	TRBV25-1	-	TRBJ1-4	CASSEYGQGTSNEKLFF	TGTGCCAGCAGTGAATATGGACAGGGGACTTCTAATGAAAAACTGTTTTTT
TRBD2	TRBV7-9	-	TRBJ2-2	CASVQLGVAGNTGELFF	TGTGCCAGCGTCCAGTTAGGGGTAGCGGGAAACACCGGGGAGCTGTTTTTT
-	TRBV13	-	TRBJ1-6	CASSLGLSGKNNSPLHF	TGTGCCAGCAGCTTAGGTCTTTCAGGGAAAAATAATTCACCCCTCCACTTT
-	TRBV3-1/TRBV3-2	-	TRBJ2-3	CASSQDTADTQYF	TGTGCCAGCAGCCAAGATACGGCAGATACGCAGTATTTT
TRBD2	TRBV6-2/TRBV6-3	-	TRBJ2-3	CASSQTSGRFSDTQYF	TGTGCCAGCAGTCAAACTAGCGGGAGGTTCTCAGATACGCAGTATTTT
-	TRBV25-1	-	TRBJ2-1	CASSGGWGTGNINEQFF	TGTGCCAGCAGTGGGGGGTGGGGAACAGGGAATATAAATGAGCAGTTCTTC
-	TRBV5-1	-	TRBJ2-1	CASSPQSSYNEQFF	TGCGCCAGCAGCCCACAGAGCTCCTACAATGAGCAGTTCTTC
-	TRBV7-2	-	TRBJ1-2	CASSQTVATPDGYTF	TGTGCCAGCAGCCAGACAGTGGCTACCCCTGATGGCTACACCTTC
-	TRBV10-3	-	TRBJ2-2	CAITVGPSNTGELFF	TGTGCCATCACCGTGGGTCCTAGTAACACCGGGGAGCTGTTTTTT